Sequencing of this T cell receptor beta chain was carried out in a study of brain T cells in children with intractable seizures. The protocol was immunoSEQ multiplex PCR, while the TCRdb copy is restricted to in-frame clones and leaves out a portion. This table holds roughly 69,000 clones, 95% to 97% found once. Regarding the study as a whole: Clones missing pre-surgery may reflect undersampling of that blood sample.

The CDR3 loop spans 14 amino acids. Germline V gene lookup returns CDR1 SGDLS and CDR2 YYNGEE. V was clipped by 0 bases and J by 9 bases, with 15 bases between them. Concerning this clone: Its antigen is not identified.

Sequencing was limited to surgery cases with top T cell transcript signatures in brain tissue. Patients received at least one anti-epileptic drug before surgery. The chain has TRBV9 and TRBJ2-5, with D possibly being TRBD2 (6 bases). The sample consisted of peripheral blood, taken at surgery. The source is a boy in the first two years of life with focal cortical dysplasia and intractable seizures. CDR3 sequence reads: CASSVEGLDSAQYF. In DNA, the CDR3 is TGTGCCAGCAGCGTAGAGGGACTTGACTCGGCCCAGTACTTC.